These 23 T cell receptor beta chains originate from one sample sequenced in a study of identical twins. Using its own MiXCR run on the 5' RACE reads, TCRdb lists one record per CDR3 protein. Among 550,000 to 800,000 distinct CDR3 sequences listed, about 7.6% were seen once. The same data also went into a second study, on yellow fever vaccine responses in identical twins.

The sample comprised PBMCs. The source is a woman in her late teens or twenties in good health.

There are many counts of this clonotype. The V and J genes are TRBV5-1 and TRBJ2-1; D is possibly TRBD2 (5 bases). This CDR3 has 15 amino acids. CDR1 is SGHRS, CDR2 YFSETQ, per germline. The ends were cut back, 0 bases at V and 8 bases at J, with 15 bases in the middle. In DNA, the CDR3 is TGCGCCAGCAGCTTGGCTTTTAGAGGGTTGGATGAGCAGTTCTTC. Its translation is CASSLAFRGLDEQFF.

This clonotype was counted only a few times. Written as DNA, the CDR3 is TGTGCCACCCTGGGACAGGGCCTCGTGTACGAGCAGTACTTC. Its translation is CATLGQGLVYEQYF. The V gene is TRBV10-3, the J gene TRBJ2-7; 9 positions match TRBD1. The germline gives CDR1 ENHRY, CDR2 SYGVKD. The CDR3 length is 14 residues. The J segment lost 4 bases and the V segment lost 10 bases, leaving 11 bases of the junction unmatched.

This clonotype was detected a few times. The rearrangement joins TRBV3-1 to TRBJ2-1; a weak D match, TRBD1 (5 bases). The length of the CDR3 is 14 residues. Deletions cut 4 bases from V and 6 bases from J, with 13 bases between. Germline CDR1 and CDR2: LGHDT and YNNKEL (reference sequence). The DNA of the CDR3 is TGTGCCAGCAGCCCCCGACAGTCGTCCAATGAGCAGTTCTTC. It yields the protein CASSPRQSSNEQFF.

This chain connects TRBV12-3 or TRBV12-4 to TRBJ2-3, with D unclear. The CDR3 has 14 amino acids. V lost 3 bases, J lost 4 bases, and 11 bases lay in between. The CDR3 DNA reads TGTGCCAGCAGTTTCGGCTACGGAGCAGATACGCAGTATTTT. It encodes CASSFGYGADTQYF.

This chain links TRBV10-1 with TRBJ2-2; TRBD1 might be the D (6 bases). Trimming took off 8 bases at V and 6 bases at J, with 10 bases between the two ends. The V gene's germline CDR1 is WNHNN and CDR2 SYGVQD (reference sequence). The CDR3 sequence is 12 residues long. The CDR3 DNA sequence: TGCGCCAGCGGCAGGGGTTCCGGGGAGCTGTTTTTT. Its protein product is CASGRGSGELFF.

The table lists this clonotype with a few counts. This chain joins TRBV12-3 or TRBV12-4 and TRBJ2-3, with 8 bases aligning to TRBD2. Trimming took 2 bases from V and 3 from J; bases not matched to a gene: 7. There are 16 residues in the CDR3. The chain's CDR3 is CASSLPGGVRTDTQYF. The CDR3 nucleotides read TGTGCCAGCAGTTTACCGGGGGGGGTGAGGACAGATACGCAGTATTTT.

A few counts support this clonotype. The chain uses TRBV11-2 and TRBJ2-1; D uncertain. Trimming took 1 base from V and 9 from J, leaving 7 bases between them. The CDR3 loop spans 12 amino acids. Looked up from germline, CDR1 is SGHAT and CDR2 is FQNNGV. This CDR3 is CASSLVGPEQFF. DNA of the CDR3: TGTGCCAGCAGCTTAGTCGGTCCTGAGCAGTTCTTC.

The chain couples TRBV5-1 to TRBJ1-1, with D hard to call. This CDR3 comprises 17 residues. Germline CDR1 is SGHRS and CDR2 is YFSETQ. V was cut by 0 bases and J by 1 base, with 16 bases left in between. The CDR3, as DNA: TGCGCCAGCAGCTTGGTAAAGTCCCCTGGTTCGAACACTGAAGCTTTCTTT. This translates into CASSLVKSPGSNTEAFF.

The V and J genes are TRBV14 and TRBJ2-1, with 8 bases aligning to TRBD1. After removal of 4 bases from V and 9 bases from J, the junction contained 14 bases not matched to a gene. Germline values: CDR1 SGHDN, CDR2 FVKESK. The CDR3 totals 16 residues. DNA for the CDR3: TGTGCCAGCAGCCGAACGGGGACAGGTACCCCCGCTGAGCAGTTCTTC. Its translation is CASSRTGTGTPAEQFF.

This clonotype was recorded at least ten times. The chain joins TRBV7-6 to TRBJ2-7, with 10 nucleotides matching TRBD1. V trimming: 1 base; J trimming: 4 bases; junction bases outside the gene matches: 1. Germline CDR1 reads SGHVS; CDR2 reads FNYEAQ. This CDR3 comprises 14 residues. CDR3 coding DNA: TGTGCCAGCAGCTTAGGGGGACAGGGGTACGAGCAGTACTTC. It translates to CASSLGGQGYEQYF.

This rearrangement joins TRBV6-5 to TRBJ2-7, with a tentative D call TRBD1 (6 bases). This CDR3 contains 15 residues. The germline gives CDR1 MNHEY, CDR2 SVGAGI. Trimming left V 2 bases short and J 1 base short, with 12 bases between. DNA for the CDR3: TGTGCCAGCAGTTACGGGACACCACCATCCTACGAGCAGTACGTC. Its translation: CASSYGTPPSYEQYV.

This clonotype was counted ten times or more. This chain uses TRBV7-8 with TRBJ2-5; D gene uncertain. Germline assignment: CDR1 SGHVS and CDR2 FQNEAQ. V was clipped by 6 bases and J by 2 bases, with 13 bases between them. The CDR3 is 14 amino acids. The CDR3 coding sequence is TGTGCCAGCAGTCCAAGGGCCCATCAAGAGACCCAGTACTTC. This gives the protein CASSPRAHQETQYF.

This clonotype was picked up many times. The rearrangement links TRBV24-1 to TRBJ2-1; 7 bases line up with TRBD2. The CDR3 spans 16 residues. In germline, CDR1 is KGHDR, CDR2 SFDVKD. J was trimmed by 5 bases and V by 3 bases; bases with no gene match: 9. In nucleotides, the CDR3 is TGTGCCACCAGTGATCTAGGGACTAACGGGCACAATGAGCAGTTCTTC. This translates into CATSDLGTNGHNEQFF.

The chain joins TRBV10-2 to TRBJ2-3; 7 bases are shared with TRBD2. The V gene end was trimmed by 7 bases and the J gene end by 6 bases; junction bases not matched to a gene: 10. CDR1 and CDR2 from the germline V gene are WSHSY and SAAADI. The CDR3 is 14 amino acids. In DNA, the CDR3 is TGCGCCAGCAAGCAGGGACTATCATGGGATACGCAGTATTTT. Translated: CASKQGLSWDTQYF.

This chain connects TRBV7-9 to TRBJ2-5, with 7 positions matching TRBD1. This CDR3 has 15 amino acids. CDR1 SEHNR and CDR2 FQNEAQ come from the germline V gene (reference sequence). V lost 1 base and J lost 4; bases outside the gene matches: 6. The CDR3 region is CASSLERGRRETQYF. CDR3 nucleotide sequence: TGTGCCAGCAGCTTAGAAAGGGGGCGCCGAGAGACCCAGTACTTC.

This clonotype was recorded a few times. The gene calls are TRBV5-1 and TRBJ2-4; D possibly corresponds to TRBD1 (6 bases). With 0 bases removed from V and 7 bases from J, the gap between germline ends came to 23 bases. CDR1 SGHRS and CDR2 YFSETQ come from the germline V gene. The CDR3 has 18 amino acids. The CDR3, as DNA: TGCGCCAGCAGCTTGGACCAGGGTCAGAGGGGGACATGGAACATTCAGTACTTC. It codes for CASSLDQGQRGTWNIQYF.

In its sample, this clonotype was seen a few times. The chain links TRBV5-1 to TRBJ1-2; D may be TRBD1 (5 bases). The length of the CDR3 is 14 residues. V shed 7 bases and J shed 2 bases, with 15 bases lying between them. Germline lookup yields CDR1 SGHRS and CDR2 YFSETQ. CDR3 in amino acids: CASGPGTENYGYTF. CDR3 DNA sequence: TGCGCCAGCGGACCAGGGACCGAGAACTATGGCTACACCTTC.

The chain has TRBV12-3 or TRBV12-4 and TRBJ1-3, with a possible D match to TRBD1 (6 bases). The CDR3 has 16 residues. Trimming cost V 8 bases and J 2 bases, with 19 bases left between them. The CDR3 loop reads CASSFRGRVAGNTIYF. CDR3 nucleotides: TGTGCCAGCTCTTTTCGGGGGCGCGTAGCTGGAAACACCATATATTTT.

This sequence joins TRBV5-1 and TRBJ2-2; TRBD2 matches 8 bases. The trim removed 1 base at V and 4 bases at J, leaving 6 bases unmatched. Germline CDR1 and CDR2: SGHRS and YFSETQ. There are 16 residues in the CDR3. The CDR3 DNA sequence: TGCGCCAGCAGCTTGTCGGGACTAGATTCCACCGGGGAGCTGTTTTTT. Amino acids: CASSLSGLDSTGELFF.

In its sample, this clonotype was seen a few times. CDR3 DNA sequence: TGTGCCAGCAGTTTATGGAACGGCTATGGCTACACCTTC. Its translation: CASSLWNGYGYTF. The chain links TRBV12-3 or TRBV12-4 to TRBJ1-2; D not certain. The CDR3 has 13 amino acids. The ends were cut back, 2 bases at V and 4 bases at J, with 8 bases in the middle.

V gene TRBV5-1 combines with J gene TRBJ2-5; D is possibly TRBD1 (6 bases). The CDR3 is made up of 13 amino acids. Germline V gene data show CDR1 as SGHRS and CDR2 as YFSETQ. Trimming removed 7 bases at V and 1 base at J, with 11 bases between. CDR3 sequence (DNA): TGCGCCAGCTCAGGGACACCCCAAGAGACCCAGTACTTC. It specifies CASSGTPQETQYF.

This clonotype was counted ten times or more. CDR3 sequence (DNA): TGTGCCACCAGTGGTGGACAGGCTGGGAGCTACGAGCAGTACTTC. Amino acids: CATSGGQAGSYEQYF. This chain uses TRBV24-1 with TRBJ2-7, with 7 bases aligning to TRBD1. V was clipped by 5 bases and J by 3 bases; unmatched bases: 9. This CDR3 has 15 amino acids. Germline loops: CDR1 KGHDR, CDR2 SFDVKD.

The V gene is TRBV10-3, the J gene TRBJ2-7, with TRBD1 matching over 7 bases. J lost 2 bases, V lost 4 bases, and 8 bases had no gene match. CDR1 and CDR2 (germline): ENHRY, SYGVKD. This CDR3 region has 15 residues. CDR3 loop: CAISAKLQGPYEQYV. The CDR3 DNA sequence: TGTGCCATCAGTGCGAAATTACAGGGGCCCTACGAGCAGTACGTC.